A selection of T cell receptor beta chains follows, all from one sample in a study of CD8 T cells in Susac syndrome. TCRdb re-called the immunoSEQ multiplex PCR reads through MiXCR, storing one row per CDR3 protein. Of 120,000 or so distinct CDR3 sequences in the sample, around 94% were seen once. Sequences were obtained from CD8+ T cells from PBMCs. Every receptor here comes from a human donor with Susac syndrome. CDR3s include the opening cysteine and the closing phenylalanine or tryptophan. The order of the fields is clone size, V gene, D gene, J gene, CDR3 protein, CDR3 DNA. A D gene is named only where the DNA matches it firmly. For some rows the clone size is stated as once, few or many, or as a class when expanded; others skip it.

.	TRBV1	.	TRBJ1-2	CTSSSGRGLRVEGYTF	TGCACCAGCAGCTCGGGACGGGGGCTGCGGGTTGAAGGCTACACCTTC
once	TRBV27	.	TRBJ2-7	CASSLRRSYEQYF	TGTGCCAGCAGTCTGCGCCGGTCCTACGAGCAGTACTTC
.	TRBV7-6	TRBD2	TRBJ2-1	CASSLEASGVREQFF	TGTGCCAGCAGCTTAGAGGCTAGCGGTGTTCGGGAGCAGTTCTTC
.	TRBV30	.	TRBJ2-7	CAWSDLRQSSYEQYF	TGTGCCTGGAGTGACCTTCGACAAAGCTCCTACGAGCAGTACTTC
.	TRBV28	.	TRBJ1-5	CASSQSPGHPYSNQPQHF	TGTGCCAGCAGCCAATCACCGGGACACCCTTATAGCAATCAGCCCCAGCATTTT
.	TRBV25-1	.	TRBJ1-1	CASGWMNTEAFF	TGTGCCAGCGGCTGGATGAACACTGAAGCTTTCTTT
once	TRBV7-9	TRBD1	TRBJ1-1	CASSLRDRGYIDTEAFF	TGTGCCAGCAGCTTGAGGGACAGGGGGTACATAGACACTGAAGCTTTCTTT
.	TRBV30	TRBD1	TRBJ1-1	CAWSVLDRGNTEAFF	TGTGCCTGGAGTGTACTGGACAGGGGGAACACTGAAGCTTTCTTT
.	TRBV6-5	TRBD1	TRBJ1-2	CASSYGTGTSYGYTF	TGTGCCAGCAGTTACGGGACAGGAACGAGCTATGGCTACACCTTC
.	TRBV19	TRBD2	TRBJ2-1	CASSITSGDEQFF	TGTGCCAGTAGTATAACTAGCGGCGATGAGCAGTTCTTC
.	TRBV30	.	TRBJ1-5	CAWSPVGNQPQHF	TGTGCCTGGAGCCCCGTGGGCAATCAGCCCCAGCATTTT
once	TRBV5-4	.	TRBJ2-2	CASSQIPGNTGELFF	TGTGCCAGCAGCCAAATTCCGGGTAACACCGGGGAGCTGTTTTTT
.	TRBV12-3/TRBV12-4	.	TRBJ2-3	CASSLFVTQFGPLDTQYF	TGTGCCAGCAGTTTATTTGTGACTCAATTCGGTCCCCTCGATACGCAGTATTTT
.	TRBV4-2	TRBD2	TRBJ2-7	CASSPGLVDEQYF	TGTGCCAGCAGCCCAGGACTAGTTGACGAGCAGTACTTC
.	TRBV29-1	.	TRBJ1-2	CSAATGRSNYGYTF	TGCAGCGCGGCAACAGGGAGATCTAACTATGGCTACACCTTC
.	TRBV20-1	.	TRBJ1-1	CSGGAGWNTEAFF	TGTTCGGGAGGGGCCGGGTGGAACACTGAAGCTTTCTTT
.	TRBV11-2	TRBD1	TRBJ1-1	CASSLGAGGITEAFF	TGTGCCAGCAGCTTAGGAGCAGGGGGCATCACTGAAGCTTTCTTT
.	TRBV12-3/TRBV12-4	.	TRBJ2-7	CASSPPGSFPYEQYF	TGTGCCAGCAGTCCCCCCGGTTCCTTCCCCTACGAGCAGTACTTC
.	TRBV20-1	.	TRBJ2-7	CSAPMAKYEQYF	TGCAGTGCTCCTATGGCGAAATACGAGCAGTACTTC
.	TRBV12-3/TRBV12-4	TRBD2	TRBJ2-3	CASSPGLAGWADTQYF	TGTGCCAGCAGCCCTGGACTAGCGGGTTGGGCAGATACGCAGTATTTT
.	TRBV20-1	.	TRBJ2-6	CSARVEGSSGANVLTF	TGCAGTGCTAGAGTCGAGGGAAGCTCTGGGGCCAACGTCCTGACTTTC
.	TRBV10-3	.	TRBJ2-5	CAISDGSLGRFQETQYF	TGTGCCATCAGTGATGGTTCGCTGGGACGGTTCCAAGAGACCCAGTACTTC
.	TRBV25-1	TRBD1	TRBJ2-4	CASSQGQGAWGNIQYF	TGTGCCAGCAGTCAAGGACAGGGGGCTTGGGGAAACATTCAGTACTTC
.	TRBV7-9	.	TRBJ1-1	CASSPRVKGHRNTEAFF	TGTGCCAGCAGCCCACGTGTAAAGGGACATAGGAACACTGAAGCTTTCTTT
.	TRBV7-9	.	TRBJ2-3	CASSLGQSSTDTQYF	TGTGCCAGCAGCTTAGGACAGAGTAGCACAGATACGCAGTATTTT
.	TRBV7-2	.	TRBJ1-5	CASTGGDGQPQHF	TGTGCCAGCACCGGAGGGGACGGCCAGCCCCAGCATTTT
.	TRBV13	TRBD2	TRBJ2-2	CASSLGLSSGNTGELFF	TGTGCCAGCAGCTTAGGCCTTTCTAGCGGGAACACCGGGGAGCTGTTTTTT
.	TRBV7-2	.	TRBJ1-2	CASSDSEGYYGYTF	TGTGCCAGCAGCGATAGCGAGGGCTACTATGGCTACACCTTC
.	TRBV7-9	TRBD1	TRBJ2-5	CASSPVPGQGQGSETQYF	TGTGCCAGCAGCCCTGTCCCGGGACAGGGACAGGGTTCCGAGACCCAGTACTTC
.	TRBV30	TRBD1	TRBJ1-1	CAWTDRGAEAFF	TGTGCCTGGACGGACAGGGGGGCTGAAGCTTTCTTT
.	TRBV20-1	TRBD1	TRBJ1-1	CSARTGGTEAFF	TGCAGTGCTAGGACAGGGGGCACTGAAGCTTTCTTT
.	TRBV4-1	TRBD2	TRBJ2-5	CASSPSGEETQYF	TGCGCCAGCAGCCCTAGCGGGGAAGAGACCCAGTACTTC
.	TRBV7-9	.	TRBJ2-7	CASSATGYEQYF	TGTGCCAGCAGCGCCACAGGGTACGAGCAGTACTTC
.	TRBV13	.	TRBJ2-1	CASSLPEYNEQFF	TGTGCCAGCAGCTTACCAGAATACAATGAGCAGTTCTTC
.	TRBV3-1	TRBD2	TRBJ2-3	CASSSRGWTDTQYF	TGTGCCAGCAGTTCGCGGGGGTGGACAGATACGCAGTATTTT
.	TRBV2	.	TRBJ1-5	CASSEARGWVQPQHF	TGTGCCAGCAGTGAAGCTAGGGGGTGGGTTCAGCCCCAGCATTTT
.	TRBV5-1	TRBD2	TRBJ2-1	CASSGLLAGGSYNEQFF	TGCGCCAGCAGCGGCCTACTAGCGGGGGGCTCCTACAATGAGCAGTTCTTC
once	TRBV7-9	.	TRBJ2-5	CASSLGTADLGETQYF	TGTGCCAGCAGCTTAGGGACAGCGGACCTTGGGGAGACCCAGTACTTC
.	TRBV29-1	.	TRBJ1-2	CSAKWQSSYTF	TGCAGCGCCAAATGGCAGTCTAGCTACACCTTC
.	TRBV30	.	TRBJ1-1	CAWSPLNTEAFF	TGTGCCTGGAGTCCATTAAACACTGAAGCTTTCTTT
.	TRBV2	.	TRBJ2-1	CASSEWIGQFF	TGTGCCAGCAGTGAATGGATTGGGCAGTTCTTC
.	TRBV12-5	TRBD2	TRBJ2-2	CASSGGGARELFF	TGTGCTAGTTCTGGCGGGGGGGCCAGGGAGCTGTTTTTT
.	TRBV29-1	TRBD2	TRBJ2-7	CSVQGGGGDEQYF	TGCAGCGTTCAGGGCGGGGGGGGAGACGAGCAGTACTTC
once	TRBV27	.	TRBJ2-5	CASSARDKQYF	TGTGCCAGCAGTGCCCGGGACAAGCAGTACTTC
.	TRBV6-5	.	TRBJ1-2	CASSYSVVGQAYGYTF	TGTGCCAGCAGTTACTCCGTTGTGGGGCAGGCCTATGGCTACACCTTC
.	TRBV20-1	.	TRBJ2-5	CSASSGETQYF	TGCAGTGCTAGCAGCGGAGAGACCCAGTACTTC
.	TRBV12-3/TRBV12-4	.	TRBJ2-4	CASSSSRWDIQYF	TGTGCCAGCAGCTCTTCGAGATGGGACATTCAGTACTTC
.	TRBV6-6	.	TRBJ2-3	CASSSLTSYTDTQYF	TGTGCCAGCAGTTCTTTGACTAGTTACACAGATACGCAGTATTTT
once	TRBV7-8	.	TRBJ1-2	CASSSGLIMDGYTF	TGTGCCAGCAGCTCCGGACTTATCATGGATGGCTACACCTTC
.	TRBV2	TRBD2	TRBJ2-1	CASRPGAGGHEQFF	TGTGCCAGCAGGCCGGGGGCGGGGGGCCATGAGCAGTTCTTC
.	TRBV27	.	TRBJ2-3	CASSLLFIQGADTQYF	TGTGCCAGCAGTTTACTGTTCATTCAGGGAGCAGATACGCAGTATTTT
.	TRBV5-1	TRBD1	TRBJ1-6	CASSLGQGAIVSSPLHF	TGCGCCAGCAGCTTGGGACAGGGGGCGATTGTCTCTTCACCCCTCCACTTT
.	TRBV4-1	TRBD1	TRBJ2-7	CASSQVTGTGPYEQYF	TGCGCCAGCAGCCAGGTTACAGGGACAGGACCTTACGAGCAGTACTTC
.	TRBV2	.	TRBJ2-3	CASSPTDTQYF	TGTGCCAGCAGCCCCACAGATACGCAGTATTTT
.	TRBV2	.	TRBJ1-1	CARFRDPKGTEAFF	TGTGCCAGATTCCGGGACCCTAAGGGCACTGAAGCTTTCTTT
.	TRBV27	TRBD1	TRBJ1-2	CASSLGTGRMYGYTF	TGTGCCAGCAGTTTAGGGACAGGGAGAATGTATGGCTACACCTTC